Listed below are T cell receptor beta chains from one sample, sequenced in a study of blood T cell repertoires in COVID-19. The table came from immunoSEQ multiplex PCR; TCRdb's copy has only in-frame clones and leaves some out. Here the sample spans 170,000 or so clones, approximately 88% being singletons. The material sequenced was PBMCs or T cells enriched from blood (not recorded which). Receptors originate from a woman between 45 and 65 years old who had recovered from COVID-19. The CDR3 runs from the conserved cysteine through the conserved F or W. Each record gives: V gene, D gene, J gene, clone size, CDR3 DNA, CDR3 protein. A D gene is named only where the DNA matches it firmly. Rows give clone size only sometimes, using once, few, many, or a class for an expanded clone.

V gene: TRBV7-8; D gene: .; J gene: TRBJ1-2; clone size: .; CDR3 DNA: TGTGCCAGCCGAGCCCCGGGGGAAGGATTTGGCTACACCTTC; CDR3 protein: CASRAPGEGFGYTF
V gene: TRBV4-2; D gene: .; J gene: TRBJ1-5; clone size: .; CDR3 DNA: TGTGCCAGCAGCCAAGATCAGGTAGGGCGGGGCAATCAGCCCCAGCATTTT; CDR3 protein: CASSQDQVGRGNQPQHF
V gene: TRBV4-2; D gene: TRBD2; J gene: TRBJ2-5; clone size: few; CDR3 DNA: TGTGCCAGCAGCCAAGATGGGAACCTAGCGGGGCAAGAGACCCAGTACTTC; CDR3 protein: CASSQDGNLAGQETQYF
V gene: TRBV1; D gene: .; J gene: TRBJ2-1; clone size: .; CDR3 DNA: TGCACCAGCAGCCACGAGTTTAGACTAGCGGGGGGTTATGAGCAGTTCTTC; CDR3 protein: CTSSHEFRLAGGYEQFF
V gene: TRBV9; D gene: .; J gene: TRBJ1-1; clone size: .; CDR3 DNA: TGTGCCAGCAGCGTAGCTCACAGTCTGAACACTGAAGCTTTCTTT; CDR3 protein: CASSVAHSLNTEAFF
V gene: TRBV4-3; D gene: .; J gene: TRBJ1-2; clone size: .; CDR3 DNA: TGCGCCAGCAGCCAAGGCACCCGCGGGCGGGGAGGCTACACCTTC; CDR3 protein: CASSQGTRGRGGYTF
V gene: TRBV29-1; D gene: .; J gene: TRBJ1-3; clone size: .; CDR3 DNA: TGCAGCGTTACGGTTACTGGAAACACCATATATTTT; CDR3 protein: CSVTVTGNTIYF
V gene: TRBV10-1; D gene: TRBD1; J gene: TRBJ2-5; clone size: .; CDR3 DNA: TGCGCCAGCAGTGAAGGGGGCAAGGAGACCCAGTACTTC; CDR3 protein: CASSEGGKETQYF
V gene: TRBV7-8; D gene: TRBD1; J gene: TRBJ1-3; clone size: .; CDR3 DNA: TGTGCCAGCAGCTTTATGGGACAGGGGGCGCCCGGAAACACCATATATTTT; CDR3 protein: CASSFMGQGAPGNTIYF
V gene: TRBV5-4; D gene: .; J gene: TRBJ2-3; clone size: .; CDR3 DNA: TGTGCCAGCAGCTTGGCCTCTGGAACGGGGAGGGATACGCAGTATTTT; CDR3 protein: CASSLASGTGRDTQYF
V gene: TRBV7-2; D gene: .; J gene: TRBJ1-2; clone size: .; CDR3 DNA: TGTGCCAGCAGCTCTCGAAACACAGGGTCCGGTGGCTACACCTTC; CDR3 protein: CASSSRNTGSGGYTF
V gene: TRBV4-1; D gene: .; J gene: TRBJ2-1; clone size: .; CDR3 DNA: TGCGCCAGCAGCCAAGGGCCTTCGGCGGGGTCCTACAATGAGCAGTTCTTC; CDR3 protein: CASSQGPSAGSYNEQFF
V gene: TRBV9; D gene: TRBD1; J gene: TRBJ2-1; clone size: .; CDR3 DNA: TGTGCCAGCAGCGGAAGAGACAGGGTGAATGAGCAGTTCTTC; CDR3 protein: CASSGRDRVNEQFF
V gene: TRBV12-5; D gene: .; J gene: TRBJ1-2; clone size: .; CDR3 DNA: TGTGCTAGTGGTTTGGCCCAACAGGGTACATATGGCTACACCTTC; CDR3 protein: CASGLAQQGTYGYTF
V gene: TRBV4-2; D gene: .; J gene: TRBJ1-2; clone size: few; CDR3 DNA: TGTGCCAGCAGCCTTCGGGACTTTCATGGCTACACCTTC; CDR3 protein: CASSLRDFHGYTF
V gene: TRBV29-1; D gene: TRBD1; J gene: TRBJ2-2; clone size: .; CDR3 DNA: TGCAGCGTTGAAGCGACAGGGGGCTACGGGGAGCTGTTTTTT; CDR3 protein: CSVEATGGYGELFF